A single count supports the clone carrying this TCR beta chain. A read error may produce the germline difference seen at one junction end. Libraries were prepared by immunoSEQ multiplex PCR; TCRdb keeps only in-frame clonotypes and omits some of them. The table lists about 58,000 clones, roughly nine tenths of them singletons, with nearly 0.5% in the top ten. These data belong to a study of T cell changes during pregnancy in multiple sclerosis. The CDR3 length is 14 residues. CDR1 and CDR2 from the germline V gene are SGHRS and YFSETQ. The rearrangement uses TRBV5-1 and TRBJ2-5, with 7 bases lining up with TRBD1. The specimen comprised CD4+ T cells from peripheral blood mononuclear cells, sampled after pregnancy. This clonotype originated in a female donor in good health, enrolled as a control in a pregnancy study. This CDR3 is CASSLEGQQETKYF. In DNA, the CDR3 is TGCGCCAGCAGCTTGGAGGGACAGCAAGAGACCAAGTACTTC.